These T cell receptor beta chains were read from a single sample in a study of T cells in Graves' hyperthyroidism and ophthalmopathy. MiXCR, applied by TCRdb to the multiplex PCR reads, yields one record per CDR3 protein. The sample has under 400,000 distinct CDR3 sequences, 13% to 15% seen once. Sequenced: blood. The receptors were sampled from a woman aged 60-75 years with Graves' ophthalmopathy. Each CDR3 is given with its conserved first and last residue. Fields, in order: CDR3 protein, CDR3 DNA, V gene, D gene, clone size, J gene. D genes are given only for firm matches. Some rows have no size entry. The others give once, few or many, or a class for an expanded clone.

CSVLTGSNYGYTF	TGCAGCGTTCTTACAGGGTCTAACTATGGCTACACCTTC	TRBV29-1	-	-	TRBJ1-2
CATSDSYTDYNEQFF	TGTGCCACCAGTGATTCATATACGGACTACAATGAGCAGTTCTTC	TRBV24-1	-	many	TRBJ2-1
CATATGTETQYF	TGTGCCACCGCCACAGGGACAGAGACCCAGTACTTC	TRBV24-1	-	many	TRBJ2-5
CAISGPSDTQYF	TGTGCCATCAGTGGACCTAGCGACACGCAGTATTTT	TRBV10-3	-	-	TRBJ2-3
CASSPYAPGTSGRRNEQFF	TGTGCCAGCAGTCCTTACGCCCCGGGGACTAGCGGGAGGAGAAATGAGCAGTTCTTC	TRBV27	TRBD2	many	TRBJ2-1
CATSRVIMGEDGYTF	TGTGCCACCAGCAGAGTTATTATGGGGGAAGATGGCTACACCTTC	TRBV15	-	many	TRBJ1-2
CSPYRGSNTEAFF	TGCAGCCCCTACAGGGGGTCGAACACTGAAGCTTTCTTT	TRBV29-1	TRBD1	many	TRBJ1-1
CSVEADSPDTQYF	TGCAGCGTTGAGGCGGACAGCCCAGATACGCAGTATTTT	TRBV29-1	-	many	TRBJ2-3
CASSPEAGSPLHF	TGTGCCAGCTCCCCAGAGGCAGGCTCACCCCTCCACTTT	TRBV18	-	-	TRBJ1-6
CASSLALGMRSQETQYF	TGTGCCAGCAGTTTAGCGTTGGGGATGAGGAGTCAAGAGACCCAGTACTTC	TRBV12-3/TRBV12-4	-	many	TRBJ2-5
CASSSSDYISTDTRYF	TGTGCCAGCAGCTCCTCAGACTACATAAGCACAGATACGCGGTATTTT	TRBV5-4	-	-	TRBJ2-3
CASSSSYISYEQYF	TGTGCCAGCTCCAGTTCATACATTTCCTACGAGCAGTACTTC	TRBV27	-	many	TRBJ2-7
CASSLTGGQLNTEAFF	TGTGCCAGCAGCTTAACGGGTGGACAGCTGAACACTGAAGCTTTCTTT	TRBV7-3	-	many	TRBJ1-1
CASSPRQLGRDEQYF	TGCGCCAGCAGCCCCAGGCAGTTAGGGCGCGACGAGCAGTACTTC	TRBV5-1	-	-	TRBJ2-7
CASTRAGGATGELFF	TGCGCCAGCACCCGGGCGGGGGGCGCGACCGGGGAGCTGTTTTTT	TRBV5-1	TRBD2	many	TRBJ2-2
CASSPTGGGFATNEKLFF	TGTGCCAGCAGCCCTACAGGGGGGGGCTTTGCAACTAATGAAAAACTGTTTTTT	TRBV12-3/TRBV12-4	TRBD1	many	TRBJ1-4
CASKLQGSTNEKLFF	TGTGCCAGCAAGCTACAGGGGTCCACTAATGAAAAACTGTTTTTT	TRBV6-1	TRBD1	few	TRBJ1-4
CSAPGLANYNEQFF	TGCAGTGCTCCTGGACTAGCGAACTACAATGAGCAGTTCTTC	TRBV20-1	TRBD2	many	TRBJ2-1
CASSHREDVEAFF	TGTGCCAGCAGCCATCGGGAGGATGTTGAAGCTTTCTTT	TRBV27	-	many	TRBJ1-1
CASSTMTPPNQPQHF	TGTGCCAGCAGTACGATGACCCCGCCGAATCAGCCCCAGCATTTT	TRBV6-1	-	few	TRBJ1-5
CACRGPQETQYF	TGTGCCTGCAGGGGTCCCCAAGAGACCCAGTACTTC	TRBV3-1	-	many	TRBJ2-5
CASSPGTGGIYSNQPQHF	TGTGCCAGCAGTCCTGGGACAGGGGGCATTTATAGCAATCAGCCCCAGCATTTT	TRBV28	TRBD1	many	TRBJ1-5
CASSEGANYEQYF	TGTGCCAGCAGTGAGGGGGCAAACTACGAGCAGTACTTC	TRBV6-1	-	many	TRBJ2-7
CASSSLEAATDTQYF	TGTGCCAGCAGCTCTTTGGAAGCGGCCACAGATACGCAGTATTTT	TRBV7-2	-	-	TRBJ2-3
CASSRRGGGDGATQYF	TGTGCCAGCAGCCGCCGAGGGGGGGGGGACGGAGCTACGCAGTATTTT	TRBV7-2	-	-	TRBJ2-3
CAISEIAGVPIPYEQYF	TGTGCCATCAGTGAGATAGCGGGAGTCCCCATCCCCTACGAGCAGTACTTC	TRBV10-3	TRBD2	few	TRBJ2-7
CSAGAGGGEQYF	TGCAGTGCTGGGGCCGGGGGGGGCGAGCAGTACTTC	TRBV20-1	TRBD2	few	TRBJ2-7
CASSQVGTPQETQYF	TGTGCCAGCAGCCAAGTGGGGACTCCACAAGAGACCCAGTACTTC	TRBV4-2	-	few	TRBJ2-5
CASTLRQARDTQYF	TGTGCCAGCACCCTACGGCAGGCTCGAGATACGCAGTATTTT	TRBV6-1	-	many	TRBJ2-3
CASSYSTRTSYEQYF	TGTGCCAGCAGTTACTCTACACGGACCTCCTACGAGCAGTACTTC	TRBV6-5	-	many	TRBJ2-7
CSAPRGGARGNTEAFF	TGCAGTGCTCCAAGGGGGGGGGCGAGAGGGAACACTGAAGCTTTCTTT	TRBV20-1	-	many	TRBJ1-1
CASSPRTGLSYNEQFF	TGTGCCAGCAGCCCCAGGACAGGGCTCTCCTACAATGAGCAGTTCTTC	TRBV7-8	TRBD1	many	TRBJ2-1
CASSRDSSYNEQFF	TGCGCCAGCAGCCGGGACAGCTCCTACAATGAGCAGTTCTTC	TRBV5-1	TRBD1	many	TRBJ2-1
CASSLAGTLYNEQFF	TGTGCCAGCAGTTTGGCGGGGACGCTATACAATGAGCAGTTCTTC	TRBV28	-	many	TRBJ2-1
CSATTGGSSYNEQFF	TGCAGTGCTACTACAGGGGGAAGCTCCTACAATGAGCAGTTCTTC	TRBV20-1	TRBD1	few	TRBJ2-1
CASSQPPGDQQYF	TGTGCCAGCAGCCAACCCCCGGGGGATCAGCAGTACTTC	TRBV4-2	-	few	TRBJ2-7
CASSFRGASSGANVLTF	TGTGCCAGCAGTTTTCGAGGGGCGTCGTCTGGGGCCAACGTCCTGACTTTC	TRBV12-3/TRBV12-4	-	many	TRBJ2-6
CASLGGGGGDQPQHF	TGTGCCAGCTTGGGGGGAGGAGGGGGCGATCAGCCCCAGCATTTT	TRBV2	TRBD1	many	TRBJ1-5
CASSASTGELFF	TGCGCCAGCAGCGCCAGCACCGGGGAGCTGTTTTTT	TRBV5-1	-	-	TRBJ2-2
CSALSSGMQYF	TGCAGTGCACTATCTAGCGGGATGCAGTATTTT	TRBV20-1	TRBD2	many	TRBJ2-3
CAWDRLAGGDNEQFF	TGTGCCTGGGACCGACTAGCGGGTGGAGACAATGAGCAGTTCTTC	TRBV30	TRBD2	many	TRBJ2-1
CSAPTGTSGTGELFF	TGCAGTGCCCCGACCGGGACTAGCGGGACCGGGGAGCTGTTTTTT	TRBV20-1	TRBD2	many	TRBJ2-2
CASSFSRGTGELFF	TGTGCCAGCAGCTTTTCGAGGGGTACCGGGGAGCTGTTTTTT	TRBV7-8	-	many	TRBJ2-2
CASRDREGSPLHF	TGTGCCTCCCGGGACAGGGAGGGGTCACCCCTCCACTTT	TRBV10-3	TRBD1	-	TRBJ1-6
CAISDSPYEQYF	TGTGCCATCAGTGATTCCCCCTACGAGCAGTACTTC	TRBV10-3	-	many	TRBJ2-7
CSARNPGLSPYEQYF	TGCAGTGCTAGAAACCCGGGACTATCCCCCTACGAGCAGTACTTC	TRBV20-1	TRBD2	many	TRBJ2-7